The 3 T cell receptor beta chains in this list originate from one sample, sequenced in a study of T cells in Graves' hyperthyroidism and ophthalmopathy. Authors of the study amplified TCR beta CDR3 regions from RNA transcripts. The HTBI primer set served for first-round RT-PCR of the TCR CDR3. Via MiXCR, TCRdb re-called the multiplex PCR reads, giving one row per CDR3 protein. The data show about 660,000 distinct CDR3 sequences, with nearly 45% seen just once and about 7.7% held by the top ten. Sequenced sample: peripheral blood or thyroid tissue (not recorded which). All receptors derive from an adult man with Graves' disease, either hyperthyroidism or ophthalmopathy (not recorded which).

The rearrangement links TRBV20-1 to TRBJ1-5; 10 bases fit TRBD1. The CDR3 runs to 15 residues. Germline loops: CDR1 DFQATT, CDR2 SNEGSKA (reference sequence). The trim removed 5 bases at V and 3 bases at J, leaving 7 bases unmatched. CDR3 sequence (DNA): TGCAGTGCTTCCAGGACAGGGGGTTTCAATCAGCCCCAGCATTTT. This encodes CSASRTGGFNQPQHF.

The rearrangement links TRBV15 to TRBJ2-3; 7 bases match TRBD2. The CDR3 loop spans 14 amino acids. Losses at the gene ends were 5 bases for V and 5 bases for J; bases not matched to a gene: 7. CDR1 is LNHNV and CDR2 is YYDKDF in the germline V gene (reference sequence). The CDR3 loop is CATSSPRGEDTQYF. The DNA for the CDR3 is TGTGCCACCAGCTCGCCCCGGGGGGAAGATACGCAGTATTTT. Combining the CDR3 with reference TRBV15 and TRBJ2-3 gives the whole variable domain DAMVIQNPRYQVTQFGKPVTLSCSQTLNHNVMYWYQQKSSQAPKLLFHYYDKDFNNEADTPDNFQSRRPNTSFCFLDIRSPGLGDTAMYLCATSSPRGEDTQYFGPGTRLTVL.

J is TRBJ2-2 and V is TRBV7-9; 8 positions agree with TRBD2. CDR1 and CDR2 (germline): SEHNR, FQNEAQ (reference sequence). V gave up 3 bases and J gave up 9 bases; unmatched junction bases: 6. CDR3 length: 14 amino acids. The chain's CDR3 is CASSFSGAGWELFF. DNA of the CDR3: TGTGCCAGCAGCTTTAGCGGGGCGGGGTGGGAGCTGTTTTTT.